This T cell receptor (beta chain) originates from a study of blood T cell repertoires in COVID-19. Study at large: There were acute and convalescent COVID-19 samples, and they came from the United States, Italy and Spain. In each case, the material was cDNA or gDNA derived from T cells, B-cell-depleted T cells, or PBMCs.

Methods used by the authors: Using reference gene primer amplification, nucleated cell counts were estimated. Using immunoSEQ multiplex PCR, the repertoire was profiled, and TCRdb retains in-frame clones only, with some absent. For V, J and clone size, that table is used; D and trimming come from the DNA. The repertoire has some 160,000 clones, 65% to 85% of them found once; the top ten carry 7% to 9%. The CDR3 length is 14 residues. J is TRBJ2-7 and V is TRBV21-1; the DNA was not compared with TRBD1, the D call given in the table. TRBV21-1 is tagged as a pseudogene. The sequencing sample was made of peripheral blood. The TCR originated in a man aged 45-65 years with active or convalescent COVID-19. In DNA, the CDR3 is TGTGCCAGCAGCCTCTGCCAGGCCCGGCGCGAGCAGTACTTC. Residues: CASSLCQARREQYF.